This TCR beta chain was recorded in a study of blood T cell repertoires in COVID-19. Profiling relied on immunoSEQ multiplex PCR, and the TCRdb table lists in-frame clones only, not all of them. The sample holds 200,000 or so clones, 80% to 90% seen once. This clone occurred a few times. This sequence was found in a woman between 40 and 55 years old with acute COVID-19. Sequencing input: PBMCs or T cells enriched from blood (not recorded which).

CDR3 sequence: CASSSSASGEQYF. For the CDR3, the DNA is TGTGCCAGCAGCTCGAGTGCTAGCGGCGAGCAGTACTTC. The chain carries TRBV3-1 (or the pseudogene TRBV3-2) and TRBJ2-7, with TRBD2 matching 7 bases. The germline CDR1 and CDR2 sequences are LGHDT and YNNKEL (reference sequence). The V gene end was trimmed by 5 bases and the J gene end by 6 bases; junction bases not matched to a gene: 7. The CDR3 has 13 residues.